The clone carrying this TCR beta chain was detected many times. Its antigen is unknown. Three rounds of nested PCR, following a modified ARM-PCR protocol, produced the TCRbeta library. One entry per CDR3 protein, called by TCRdb with MiXCR from the multiplex PCR reads. This sample has tens of thousands of distinct CDR3 sequences; over 60% occur once, and the top ten carry less than 40%. This sample is drawn from a study of tumor and adjacent non-tumor tissue in lung cancer. The template was RNA from unsorted bulk tissue. Distant lung tissue was collected more than 3 cm away from the tumor edge. Donors were chemotherapy-naive, newly diagnosed lung cancer surgical patients in China, August–late 2014. Study-wide results and limits: In normal lung, the top 100 clones were significantly more dominant than in tumor.

The CDR3 is 15 amino acids. Germline loops: CDR1 SGHDT, CDR2 YYEEEE. Trimming took 3 bases from V and 7 from J; bases not matched to a gene: 10. This receptor was identified in a man in his 70s with non-small cell lung cancer. Sequencing was performed on distant non-tumor lung tissue. The chain carries TRBV5-6 and TRBJ1-5; the match to TRBD1 covers 7 bases. The CDR3 DNA reads TGTGCCAGCAGCTCCAGGGGACAGTCGGGGCAGCCCCAGCATTTT. Residues: CASSSRGQSGQPQHF. Variable domain in full (rest from reference TRBV5-6 and TRBJ1-5): DAGVTQSPTHLIKTRGQQVTLRCSPKSGHDTVSWYQQALGQGPQFIFQYYEEEERQRGNFPDRFSGHQFPNYSSELNVNALLLGDSALYLCASSSRGQSGQPQHFGDGTRLSIL.